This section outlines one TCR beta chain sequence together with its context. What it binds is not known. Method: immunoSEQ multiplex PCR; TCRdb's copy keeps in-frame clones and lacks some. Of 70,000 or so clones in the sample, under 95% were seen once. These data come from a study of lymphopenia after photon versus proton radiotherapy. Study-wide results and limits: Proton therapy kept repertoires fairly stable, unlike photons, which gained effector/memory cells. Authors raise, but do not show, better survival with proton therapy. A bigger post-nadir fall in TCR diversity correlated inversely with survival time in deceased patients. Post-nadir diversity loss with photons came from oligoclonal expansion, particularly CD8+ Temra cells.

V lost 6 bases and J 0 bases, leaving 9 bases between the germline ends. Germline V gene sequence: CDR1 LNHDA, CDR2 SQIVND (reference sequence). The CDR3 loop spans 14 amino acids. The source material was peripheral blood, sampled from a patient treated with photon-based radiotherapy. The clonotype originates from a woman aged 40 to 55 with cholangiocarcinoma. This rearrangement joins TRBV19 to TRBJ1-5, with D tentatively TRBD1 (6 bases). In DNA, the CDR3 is TGTGCCAGTAGGCCGGACAGTAGCAATCAGCCCCAGCATTTT. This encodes CASRPDSSNQPQHF.